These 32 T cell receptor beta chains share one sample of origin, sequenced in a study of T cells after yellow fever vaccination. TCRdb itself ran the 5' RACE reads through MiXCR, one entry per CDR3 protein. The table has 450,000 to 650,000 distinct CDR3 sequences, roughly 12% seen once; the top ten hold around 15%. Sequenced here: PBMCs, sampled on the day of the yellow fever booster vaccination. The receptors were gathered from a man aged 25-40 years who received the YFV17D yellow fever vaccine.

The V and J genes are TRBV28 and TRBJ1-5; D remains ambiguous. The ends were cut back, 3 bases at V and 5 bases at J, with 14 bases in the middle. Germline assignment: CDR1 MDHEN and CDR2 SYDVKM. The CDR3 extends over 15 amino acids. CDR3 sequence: CASSFFGGIDQPQHF. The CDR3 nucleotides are TGTGCCAGCAGTTTTTTTGGAGGTATAGATCAGCCCCAGCATTTT.

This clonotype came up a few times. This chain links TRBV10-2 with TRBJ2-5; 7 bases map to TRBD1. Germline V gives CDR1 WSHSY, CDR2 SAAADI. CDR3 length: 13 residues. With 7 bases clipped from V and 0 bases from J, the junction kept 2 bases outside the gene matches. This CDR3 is CASIGTDQETQYF. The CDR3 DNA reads TGCGCCAGCATTGGGACAGACCAAGAGACCCAGTACTTC.

CDR3 sequence (DNA): TGCGCCAGCAGCTTGGAAGGCACAGGTTTAAGTAATAACTATGGCTACACCTTC. Translated: CASSLEGTGLSNNYGYTF. The V call is TRBV5-1, the J call TRBJ1-2, with D tentatively TRBD1 (5 bases). The CDR3 spans 18 residues. Germline assignment: CDR1 SGHRS and CDR2 YFSETQ. V was pared by 0 bases and J by 1 base, with 19 bases between.

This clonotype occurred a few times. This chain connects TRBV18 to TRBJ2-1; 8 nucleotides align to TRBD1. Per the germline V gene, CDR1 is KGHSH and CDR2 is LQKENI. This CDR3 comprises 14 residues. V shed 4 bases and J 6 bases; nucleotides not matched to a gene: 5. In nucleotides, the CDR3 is TGTGCCAGCTCACAAGCGACAGGGGCCAATGAGCAGTTCTTC. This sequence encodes CASSQATGANEQFF.

CDR3 sequence: CSARAGGRGSYEQYF. In DNA form, the CDR3 reads TGCAGTGCTAGAGCTGGCGGGAGGGGCTCCTACGAGCAGTACTTC. J is TRBJ2-7 and V is TRBV20-1; TRBD2 matches at 9 bases. The CDR3 is 15 residues long. Germline values: CDR1 DFQATT, CDR2 SNEGSKA (reference sequence). With V trimmed by 1 base and J by 0 bases, 4 bases remained unmatched.

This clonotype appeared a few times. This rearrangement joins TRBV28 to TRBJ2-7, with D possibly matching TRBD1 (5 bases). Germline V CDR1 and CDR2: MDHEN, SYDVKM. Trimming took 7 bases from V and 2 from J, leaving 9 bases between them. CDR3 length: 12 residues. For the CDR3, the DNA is TGTGCCAGCATGGGGCTCACCTACGAGCAGTACTTC. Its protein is CASMGLTYEQYF. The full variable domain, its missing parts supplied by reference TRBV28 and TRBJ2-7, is DVKVTQSSRYLVKRTGEKVFLECVQDMDHENMFWYRQDPGLGLRLIYFSYDVKMKEKGDIPEGYSVSREKKERFSLILESASTNQTSMYLCASMGLTYEQYFGPGTRLTVT.

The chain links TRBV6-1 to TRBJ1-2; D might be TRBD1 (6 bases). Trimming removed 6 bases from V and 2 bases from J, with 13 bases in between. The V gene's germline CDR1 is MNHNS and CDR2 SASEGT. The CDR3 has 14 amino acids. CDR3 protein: CASRRQAQNYGYTF. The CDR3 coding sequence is TGTGCCAGCAGACGACAGGCACAAAACTATGGCTACACCTTC.

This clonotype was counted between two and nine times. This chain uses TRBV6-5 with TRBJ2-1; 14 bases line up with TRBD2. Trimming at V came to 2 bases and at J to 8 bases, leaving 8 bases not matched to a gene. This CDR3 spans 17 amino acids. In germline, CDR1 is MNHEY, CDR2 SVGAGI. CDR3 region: CASSYGGTSGSTDEQFF. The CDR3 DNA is TGTGCCAGCAGTTACGGCGGGACTAGCGGGAGTACGGATGAGCAGTTCTTC.

The CDR3 is CASSTVLPYNEQFF. As DNA, the CDR3 is TGTGCCAGCAGTACCGTCCTCCCCTACAATGAGCAGTTCTTC. V is TRBV27 and J is TRBJ2-1; D unresolved. Per the germline V gene, CDR1 is MNHEY and CDR2 is SMNVEV (reference sequence). Trimming shortened V by 5 bases and J by 2 bases, and 10 bases separated the two germline ends. This CDR3 has 14 residues.

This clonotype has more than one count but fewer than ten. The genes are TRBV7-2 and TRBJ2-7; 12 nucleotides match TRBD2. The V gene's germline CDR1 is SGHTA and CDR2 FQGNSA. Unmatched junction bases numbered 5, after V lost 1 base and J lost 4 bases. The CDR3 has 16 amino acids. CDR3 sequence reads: CASSLEYLAGGYEQYF. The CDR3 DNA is TGTGCCAGCAGCTTAGAATACCTAGCGGGAGGGTACGAGCAGTACTTC.

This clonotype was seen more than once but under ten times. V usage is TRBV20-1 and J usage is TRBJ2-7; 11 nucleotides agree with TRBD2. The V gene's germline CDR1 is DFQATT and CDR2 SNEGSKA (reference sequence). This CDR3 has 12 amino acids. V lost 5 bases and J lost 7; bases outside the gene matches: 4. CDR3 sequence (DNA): TGCAGTGCTTCGGGACTAGCGGAGGAGCAGTACTTC. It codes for CSASGLAEEQYF.

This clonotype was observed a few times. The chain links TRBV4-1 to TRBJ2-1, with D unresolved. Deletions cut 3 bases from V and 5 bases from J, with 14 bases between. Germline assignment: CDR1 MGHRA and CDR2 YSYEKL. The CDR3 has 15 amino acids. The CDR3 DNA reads TGCGCCAGCAGCCATTTATTGGACGCCAACAATGAGCAGTTCTTC. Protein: CASSHLLDANNEQFF.

The CDR3 DNA follows: TGTGCCAGCTCACTCAATCAGGGGCAGACTAATGAAAAACTGTTTTTT. Its protein product is CASSLNQGQTNEKLFF. The genes are TRBV18 and TRBJ1-4, with a tentative D call TRBD1 (6 bases). Germline CDR1 KGHSH, CDR2 LQKENI. V dropped 4 bases and J dropped 2 bases, with 14 bases sitting between them. The CDR3 covers 16 residues.

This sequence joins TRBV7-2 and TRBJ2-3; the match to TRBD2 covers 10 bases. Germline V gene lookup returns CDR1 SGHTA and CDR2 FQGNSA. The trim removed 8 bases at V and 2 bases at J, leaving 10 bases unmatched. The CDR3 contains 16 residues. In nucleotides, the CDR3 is TGTGCCAGCGCAAGCGGGAGGGCCGGAGCCACAGATACGCAGTATTTT. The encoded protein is CASASGRAGATDTQYF.

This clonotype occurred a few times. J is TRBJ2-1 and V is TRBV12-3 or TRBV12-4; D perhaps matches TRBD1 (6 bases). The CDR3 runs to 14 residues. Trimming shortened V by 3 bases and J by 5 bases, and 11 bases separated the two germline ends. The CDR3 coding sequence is TGTGCCAGCAGTTTGAGAGGGGGACACAATGAGCAGTTCTTC. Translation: CASSLRGGHNEQFF.

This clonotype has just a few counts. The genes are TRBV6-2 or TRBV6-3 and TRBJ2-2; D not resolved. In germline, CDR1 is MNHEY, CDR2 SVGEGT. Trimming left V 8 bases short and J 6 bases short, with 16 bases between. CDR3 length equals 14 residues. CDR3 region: CASSPDASAGELFF. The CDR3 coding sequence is TGTGCCAGCTCCCCAGACGCGTCGGCCGGGGAGCTGTTTTTT.

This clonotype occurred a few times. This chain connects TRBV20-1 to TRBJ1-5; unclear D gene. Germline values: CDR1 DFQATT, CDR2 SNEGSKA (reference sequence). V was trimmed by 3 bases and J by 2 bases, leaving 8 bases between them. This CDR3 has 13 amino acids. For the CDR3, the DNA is TGCAGTGCTAGGAGGCAGGGCAATCAGCCCCAGCATTTT. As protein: CSARRQGNQPQHF.

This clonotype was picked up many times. The CDR3 DNA follows: TGTGCCAGCAGTGGGGCGCGCTCCTACGCCCAGCATTTT. The encoded protein is CASSGARSYAQHF. This chain links TRBV28 with TRBJ1-5, with D tentatively TRBD1 (5 bases). The CDR3 runs to 13 residues. Germline CDR1 MDHEN, CDR2 SYDVKM. V was pared by 5 bases and J by 11 bases, with 16 bases between.

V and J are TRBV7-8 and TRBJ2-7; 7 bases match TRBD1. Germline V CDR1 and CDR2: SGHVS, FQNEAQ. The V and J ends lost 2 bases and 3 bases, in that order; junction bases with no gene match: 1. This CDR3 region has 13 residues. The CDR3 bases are TGTGCCAGCAGCTTAAACAGGGGCTACGAGCAGTACTTC. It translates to CASSLNRGYEQYF.

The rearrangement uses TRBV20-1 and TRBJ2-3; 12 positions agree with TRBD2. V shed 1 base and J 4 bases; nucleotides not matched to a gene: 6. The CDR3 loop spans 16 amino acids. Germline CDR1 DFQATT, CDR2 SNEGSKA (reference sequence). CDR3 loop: CSARGLLAGGPDTQYF. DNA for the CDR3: TGCAGTGCTAGAGGGCTTCTAGCGGGAGGGCCAGATACGCAGTATTTT.

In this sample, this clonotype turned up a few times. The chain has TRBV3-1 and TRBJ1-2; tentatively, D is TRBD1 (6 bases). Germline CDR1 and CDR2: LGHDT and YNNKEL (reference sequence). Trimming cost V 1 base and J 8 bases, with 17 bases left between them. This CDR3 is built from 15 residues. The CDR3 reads CASSQGSRAGEGYTF. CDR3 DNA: TGTGCCAGCAGCCAAGGCTCGAGGGCAGGGGAAGGCTACACCTTC.

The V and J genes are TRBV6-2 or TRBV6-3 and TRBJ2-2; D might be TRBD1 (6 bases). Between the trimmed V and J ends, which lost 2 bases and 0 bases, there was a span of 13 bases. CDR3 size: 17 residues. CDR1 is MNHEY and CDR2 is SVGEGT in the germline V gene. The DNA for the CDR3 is TGTGCCAGCAGTTACCCTTCAGGGGATCCGAACACCGGGGAGCTGTTTTTT. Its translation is CASSYPSGDPNTGELFF.

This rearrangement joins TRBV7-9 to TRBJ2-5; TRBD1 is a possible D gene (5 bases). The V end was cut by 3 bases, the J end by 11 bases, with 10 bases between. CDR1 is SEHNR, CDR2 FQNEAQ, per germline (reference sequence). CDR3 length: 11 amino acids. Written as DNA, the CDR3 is TGTGCCAGCAGCTTCGGACACACACAGTACTTC. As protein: CASSFGHTQYF.

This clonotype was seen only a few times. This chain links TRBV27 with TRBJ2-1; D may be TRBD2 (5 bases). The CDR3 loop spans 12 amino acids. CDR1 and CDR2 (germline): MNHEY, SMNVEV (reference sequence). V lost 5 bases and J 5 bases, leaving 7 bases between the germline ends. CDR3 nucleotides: TGTGCCAGCAGTCGGGGAAACAATGAGCAGTTCTTC. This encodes CASSRGNNEQFF.

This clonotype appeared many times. The CDR3 nucleotides are TGCAGCGTTGAAGGGCAGGGTCCCTACGAGCAGTACTTC. It translates to CSVEGQGPYEQYF. The chain combines TRBV29-1 with TRBJ2-7; tentatively, D is TRBD1 (5 bases). This CDR3 comprises 13 residues. Looked up from germline, CDR1 is SQVTM and CDR2 is ANQGSEA. V was shortened by 1 base and J by 2 bases, with 9 bases between the two germline ends.

The CDR3: CASSQGLAGYVEQFF. The CDR3 bases are TGCGCCAGCAGCCAAGGACTAGCGGGATATGTTGAGCAGTTCTTC. The chain is built from TRBV4-3 and TRBJ2-1; 11 nucleotides line up with TRBD2. The germline V gene has CDR1 LGHNA and CDR2 YSLEER. The CDR3 extends over 15 amino acids. The V gene end was trimmed by 1 base and the J gene end by 9 bases; junction bases not matched to a gene: 5.

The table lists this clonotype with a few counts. The CDR3 loop is CASSLAGPRGRVSYEQYF. The CDR3 coding sequence is TGTGCCAGCAGCTTAGCGGGTCCAAGGGGGCGAGTGTCCTACGAGCAGTACTTC. The rearrangement links TRBV7-2 to TRBJ2-7; TRBD1 matches 7 bases. Germline V gene data show CDR1 as SGHTA and CDR2 as FQGNSA. This CDR3 has 18 residues. The J segment lost 1 base and the V segment lost 0 bases, leaving 12 bases of the junction unmatched.

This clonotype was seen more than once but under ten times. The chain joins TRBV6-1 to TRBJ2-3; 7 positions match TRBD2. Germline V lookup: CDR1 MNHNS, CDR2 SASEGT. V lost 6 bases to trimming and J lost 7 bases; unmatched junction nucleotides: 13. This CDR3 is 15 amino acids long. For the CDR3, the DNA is TGTGCCAGCAGGGATAGACTAGCCGACGGATATACGCAGTATTTT. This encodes CASRDRLADGYTQYF.

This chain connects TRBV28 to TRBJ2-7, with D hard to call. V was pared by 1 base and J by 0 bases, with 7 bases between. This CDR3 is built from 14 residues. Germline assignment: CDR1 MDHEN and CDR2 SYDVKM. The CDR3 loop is CASSLYQSSYEQYF. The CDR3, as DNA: TGTGCCAGCAGTTTATATCAGAGCTCCTACGAGCAGTACTTC.

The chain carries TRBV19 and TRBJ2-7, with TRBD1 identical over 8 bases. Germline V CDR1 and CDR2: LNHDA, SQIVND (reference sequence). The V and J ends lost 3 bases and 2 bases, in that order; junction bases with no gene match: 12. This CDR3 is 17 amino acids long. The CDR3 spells CASSISLSPTGAYEQYF. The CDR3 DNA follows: TGTGCCAGTAGTATCTCCCTCTCACCGACAGGGGCCTACGAGCAGTACTTC.

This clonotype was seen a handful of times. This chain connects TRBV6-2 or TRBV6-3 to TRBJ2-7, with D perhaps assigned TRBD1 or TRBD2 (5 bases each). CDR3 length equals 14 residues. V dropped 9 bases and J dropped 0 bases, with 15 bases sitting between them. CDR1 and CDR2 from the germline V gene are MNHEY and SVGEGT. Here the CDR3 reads CASHPGPTSYEQYF. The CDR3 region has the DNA TGTGCCAGTCACCCGGGACCGACCTCCTACGAGCAGTACTTC.

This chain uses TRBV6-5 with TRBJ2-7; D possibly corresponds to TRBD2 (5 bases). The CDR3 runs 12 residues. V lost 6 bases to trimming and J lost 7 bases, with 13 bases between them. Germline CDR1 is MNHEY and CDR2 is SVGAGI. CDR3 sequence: CASRLSSGEQYF. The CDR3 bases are TGTGCCAGCAGGTTATCTTCGGGGGAGCAGTACTTC.